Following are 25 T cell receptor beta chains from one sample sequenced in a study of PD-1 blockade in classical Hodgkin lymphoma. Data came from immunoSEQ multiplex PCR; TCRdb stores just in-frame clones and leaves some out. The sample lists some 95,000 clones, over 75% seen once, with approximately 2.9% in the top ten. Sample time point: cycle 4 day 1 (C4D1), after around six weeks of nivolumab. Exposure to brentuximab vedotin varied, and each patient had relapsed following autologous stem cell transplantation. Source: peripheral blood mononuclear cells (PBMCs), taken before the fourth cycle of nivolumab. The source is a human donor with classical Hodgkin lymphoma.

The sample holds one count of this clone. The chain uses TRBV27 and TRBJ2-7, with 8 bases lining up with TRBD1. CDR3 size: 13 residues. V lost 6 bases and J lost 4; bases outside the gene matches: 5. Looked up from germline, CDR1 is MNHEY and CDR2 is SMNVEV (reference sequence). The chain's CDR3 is CASRMTGVYEQYF. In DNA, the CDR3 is TGTGCCAGCAGAATGACAGGGGTTTACGAGCAGTACTTC.

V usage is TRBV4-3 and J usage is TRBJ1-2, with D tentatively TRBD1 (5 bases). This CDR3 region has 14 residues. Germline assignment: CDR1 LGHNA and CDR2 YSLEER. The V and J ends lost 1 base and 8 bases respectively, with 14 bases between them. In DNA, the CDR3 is TGCGCCAGCAGCCAAGTTCTGGGGGGACGGGGCTACACCTTC. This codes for CASSQVLGGRGYTF.

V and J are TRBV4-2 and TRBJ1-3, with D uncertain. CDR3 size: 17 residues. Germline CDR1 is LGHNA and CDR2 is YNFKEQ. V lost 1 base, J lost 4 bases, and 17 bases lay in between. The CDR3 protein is CASSQGLGAVVGNTIYF. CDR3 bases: TGTGCCAGCAGCCAAGGACTAGGTGCTGTGGTCGGAAACACCATATATTTT.

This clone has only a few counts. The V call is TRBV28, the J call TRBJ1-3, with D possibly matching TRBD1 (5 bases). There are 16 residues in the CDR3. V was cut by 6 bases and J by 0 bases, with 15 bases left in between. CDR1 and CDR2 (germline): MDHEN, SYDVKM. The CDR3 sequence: CASSRPTAVSGNTIYF. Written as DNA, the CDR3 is TGTGCCAGCAGCCGCCCGACAGCAGTCTCTGGAAACACCATATATTTT.

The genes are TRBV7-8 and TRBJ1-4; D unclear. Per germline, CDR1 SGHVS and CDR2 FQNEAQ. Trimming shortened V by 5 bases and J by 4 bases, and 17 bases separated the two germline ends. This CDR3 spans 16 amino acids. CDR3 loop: CASSPGSGAHNEKLFF. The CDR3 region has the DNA TGTGCCAGCAGCCCCGGTTCGGGTGCCCATAATGAAAAACTGTTTTTT.

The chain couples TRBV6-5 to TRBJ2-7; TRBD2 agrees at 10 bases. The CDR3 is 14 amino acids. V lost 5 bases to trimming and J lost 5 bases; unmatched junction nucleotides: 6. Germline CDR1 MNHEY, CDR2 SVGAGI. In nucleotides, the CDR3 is TGTGCCAGCAGTGAATGGCTAGCGGGAGACGAGCAGTACTTC. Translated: CASSEWLAGDEQYF.

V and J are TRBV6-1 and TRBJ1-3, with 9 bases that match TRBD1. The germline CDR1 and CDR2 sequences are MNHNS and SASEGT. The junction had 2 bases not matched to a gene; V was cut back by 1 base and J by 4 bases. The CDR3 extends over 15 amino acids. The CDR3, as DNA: TGTGCCAGCAGTGAAGAACAGGGGGCGGGAAACACCATATATTTT. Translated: CASSEEQGAGNTIYF.

The CDR3 here is CASSFSGGSYNEQFF. The CDR3 DNA sequence: TGTGCCAGCAGCTTTAGCGGGGGGTCCTACAATGAGCAGTTCTTC. The genes are TRBV7-2 and TRBJ2-1; 10 nucleotides match TRBD2. Looked up from germline, CDR1 is SGHTA and CDR2 is FQGNSA. V dropped 3 bases and J dropped 1; count of bases not matched to a gene: 0. The CDR3 length is 15 residues. The whole variable domain, remainder taken from reference TRBV7-2 and TRBJ2-1, is GAGVSQSPSNKVTEKGKDVELRCDPISGHTALYWYRQSLGQGLEFLIYFQGNSAPDKSGLPSDRFSAERTGGSVSTLTIQRTQQEDSAVYLCASSFSGGSYNEQFFGPGTRLTVL.

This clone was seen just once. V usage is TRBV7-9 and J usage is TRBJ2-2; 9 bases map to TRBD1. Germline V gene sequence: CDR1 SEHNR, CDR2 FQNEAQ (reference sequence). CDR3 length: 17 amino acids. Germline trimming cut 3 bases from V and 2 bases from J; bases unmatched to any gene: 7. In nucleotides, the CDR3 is TGTGCCAGCAGCTTCAGAACAGGGGGCCTAAACACCGGGGAGCTGTTTTTT. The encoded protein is CASSFRTGGLNTGELFF.

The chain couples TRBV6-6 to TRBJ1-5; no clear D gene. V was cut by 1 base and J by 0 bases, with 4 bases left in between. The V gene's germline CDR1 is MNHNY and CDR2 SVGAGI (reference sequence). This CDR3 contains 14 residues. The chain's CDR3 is CASSYYGSNQPQHF. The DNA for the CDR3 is TGTGCCAGCAGTTACTACGGTAGCAATCAGCCCCAGCATTTT.

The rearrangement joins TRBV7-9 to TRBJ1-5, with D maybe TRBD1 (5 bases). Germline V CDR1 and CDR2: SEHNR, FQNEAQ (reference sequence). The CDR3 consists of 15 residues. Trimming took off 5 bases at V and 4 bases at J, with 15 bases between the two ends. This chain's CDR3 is CASSPGGGGNQPQHF. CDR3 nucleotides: TGTGCCAGCAGCCCTGGTGGGGGGGGAAATCAGCCCCAGCATTTT.

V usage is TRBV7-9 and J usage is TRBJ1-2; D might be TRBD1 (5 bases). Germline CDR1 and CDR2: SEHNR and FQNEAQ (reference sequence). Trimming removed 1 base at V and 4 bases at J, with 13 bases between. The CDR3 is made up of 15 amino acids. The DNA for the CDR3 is TGTGCCAGCAGCTTAGTATCTAGGACACTCTATGGCTACACCTTC. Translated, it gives CASSLVSRTLYGYTF.

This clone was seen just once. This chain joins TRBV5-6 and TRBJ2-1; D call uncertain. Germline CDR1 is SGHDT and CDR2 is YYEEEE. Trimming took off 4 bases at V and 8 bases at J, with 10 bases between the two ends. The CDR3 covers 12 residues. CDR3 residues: CASSPGWDEQFF. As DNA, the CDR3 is TGTGCCAGCAGCCCCGGGTGGGATGAGCAGTTCTTC.

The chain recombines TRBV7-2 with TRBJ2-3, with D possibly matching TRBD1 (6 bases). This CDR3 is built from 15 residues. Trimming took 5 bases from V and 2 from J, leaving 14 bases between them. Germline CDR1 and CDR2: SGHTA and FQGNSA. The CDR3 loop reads CASSPKTGYTDTQYF. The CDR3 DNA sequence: TGTGCCAGCAGCCCTAAGACAGGCTACACAGATACGCAGTATTTT.

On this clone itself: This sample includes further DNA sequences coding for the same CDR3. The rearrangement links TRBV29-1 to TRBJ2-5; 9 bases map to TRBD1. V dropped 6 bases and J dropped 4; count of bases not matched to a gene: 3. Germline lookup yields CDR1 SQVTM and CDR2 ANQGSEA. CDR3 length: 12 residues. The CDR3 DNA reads TGCAGCGTGAGACAGGGGGGAGAGACCCAGTACTTC. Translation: CSVRQGGETQYF.

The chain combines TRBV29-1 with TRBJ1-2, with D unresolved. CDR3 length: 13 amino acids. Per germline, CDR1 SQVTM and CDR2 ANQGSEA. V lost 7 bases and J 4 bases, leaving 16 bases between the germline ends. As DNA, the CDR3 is TGCAGCGCCGATGACCCGGGGTCCTATGGCTACACCTTC. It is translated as CSADDPGSYGYTF.

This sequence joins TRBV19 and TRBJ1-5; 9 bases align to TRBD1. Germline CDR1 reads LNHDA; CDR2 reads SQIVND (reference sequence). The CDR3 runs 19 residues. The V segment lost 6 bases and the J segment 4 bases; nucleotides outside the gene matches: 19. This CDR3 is CASRPGGQGGHYGNQPQHF. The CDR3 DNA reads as TGTGCCAGTAGACCCGGGGGACAGGGAGGACATTATGGGAATCAGCCCCAGCATTTT.

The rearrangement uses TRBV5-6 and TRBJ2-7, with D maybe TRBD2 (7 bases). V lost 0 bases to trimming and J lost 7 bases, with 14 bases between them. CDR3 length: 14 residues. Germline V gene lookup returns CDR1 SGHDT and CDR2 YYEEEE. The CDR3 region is CASSLGGGAMEQYF. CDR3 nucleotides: TGTGCCAGCAGCTTGGGTGGGGGGGCGATGGAGCAGTACTTC.

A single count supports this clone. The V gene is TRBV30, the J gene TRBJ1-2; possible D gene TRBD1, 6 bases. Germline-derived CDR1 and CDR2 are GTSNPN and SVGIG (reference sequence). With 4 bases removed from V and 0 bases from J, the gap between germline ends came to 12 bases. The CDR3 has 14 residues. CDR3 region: CAWMGGRANYGYTF. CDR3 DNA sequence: TGTGCCTGGATGGGGGGGCGAGCTAACTATGGCTACACCTTC. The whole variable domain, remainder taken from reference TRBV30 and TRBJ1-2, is SQTIHQWPATLVQPVGSPLSLECTVEGTSNPNLYWYRQAAGRGLQLLFYSVGIGQISSEVPQNLSASRPQDRQFILSSKKLLLSDSGFYLCAWMGGRANYGYTFGSGTRLTVV.

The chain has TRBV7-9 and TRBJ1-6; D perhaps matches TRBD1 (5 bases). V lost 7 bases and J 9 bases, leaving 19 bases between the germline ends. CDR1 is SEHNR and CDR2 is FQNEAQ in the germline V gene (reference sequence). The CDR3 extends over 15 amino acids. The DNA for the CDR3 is TGTGCCAGCAATCTGGTGGGACGGCATTCTTCACCCCTCCACTTT. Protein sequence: CASNLVGRHSSPLHF. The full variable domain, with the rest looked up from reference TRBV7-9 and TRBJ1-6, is DTGVSQNPRHKITKRGQNVTFRCDPISEHNRLYWYRQTLGQGPEFLTYFQNEAQLEKSRLLSDRFSAERPKGSFSTLEIQRTEQGDSAMYLCASNLVGRHSSPLHFGNGTRLTVT.

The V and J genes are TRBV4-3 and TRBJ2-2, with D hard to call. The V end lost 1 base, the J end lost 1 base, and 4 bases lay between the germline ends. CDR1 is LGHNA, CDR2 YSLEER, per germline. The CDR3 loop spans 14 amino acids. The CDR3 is CASSQVRNTGELFF. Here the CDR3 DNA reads TGCGCCAGCAGCCAAGTGAGGAACACCGGGGAGCTGTTTTTT.

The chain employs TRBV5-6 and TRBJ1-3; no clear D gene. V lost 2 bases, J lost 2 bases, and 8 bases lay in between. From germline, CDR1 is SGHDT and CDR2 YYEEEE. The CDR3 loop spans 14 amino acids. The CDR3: CASSFFSAGNTIYF. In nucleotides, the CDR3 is TGTGCCAGCAGCTTCTTTTCGGCTGGAAACACCATATATTTT.

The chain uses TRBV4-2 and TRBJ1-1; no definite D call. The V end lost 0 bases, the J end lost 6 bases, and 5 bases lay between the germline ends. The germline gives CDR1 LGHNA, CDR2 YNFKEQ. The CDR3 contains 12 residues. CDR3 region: CASSQEGAEAFF. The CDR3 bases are TGTGCCAGCAGCCAAGAGGGAGCTGAAGCTTTCTTT.

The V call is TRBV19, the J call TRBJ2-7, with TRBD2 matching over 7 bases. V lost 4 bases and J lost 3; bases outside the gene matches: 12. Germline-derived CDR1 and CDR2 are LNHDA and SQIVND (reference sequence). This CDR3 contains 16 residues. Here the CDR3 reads CASSTRGPSGIYEQYF. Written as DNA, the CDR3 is TGTGCCAGTAGTACCCGCGGGCCTAGCGGTATCTACGAGCAGTACTTC.

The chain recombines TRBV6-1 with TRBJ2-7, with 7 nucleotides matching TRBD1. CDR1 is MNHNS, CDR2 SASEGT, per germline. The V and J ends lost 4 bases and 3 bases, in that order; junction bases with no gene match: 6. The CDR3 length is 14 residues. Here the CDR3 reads CASSGQGSYYEQYF. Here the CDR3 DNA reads TGTGCCAGCAGTGGACAGGGTTCTTACTACGAGCAGTACTTC.